One sample yielded the 17 T cell receptor beta chains listed below, sequenced in a study of regulatory T cells in long-lasting Graves disease listed by TCRdb under 2021. Libraries were constructed by multiplex PCR. Sequencing instrument: Illumina HiSeq 4000. TCR beta libraries were built with iRepertoire HTBI primers and Arm-PCR amplification of CDR3 regions. The public reads were reanalyzed by TCRdb: fastp trimming at Q25, MiXCR alignment, in-frame beta chains only. A single entry per CDR3 protein holds the most common genes and DNA from its merged rows. Recorded for this sample are hundreds of thousands of distinct CDR3 sequences; about 16% of them occurred a single time. Around 13% of the sample belongs to the ten largest clones. Interpreted using the paper, the time point label stands for: newly diagnosed GD, antithyroid drugs for less than 3 months. RNA was extracted from PBMCs in TRIzol for both TCR sequencing and RNA sequencing.

The same data also went into a second study, on T cells in Graves' hyperthyroidism and ophthalmopathy.

This specimen consisted of peripheral blood mononuclear cells (PBMCs), obtained at new diagnosis, from a patient treated with antithyroid drugs. These receptors originate from a man in his late teens or twenties with Graves disease. Donor details come from another sample of the same person, matched by shared clones.

This clonotype was recorded many times. DNA for the CDR3: TGTGCCAGCAGTGACGGCAACCAACACACTGAAGCTTTCTTT. Its protein is CASSDGNQHTEAFF. The chain carries TRBV2 and TRBJ1-1; D is ambiguous. The CDR3 consists of 14 residues. Trimming shortened V by 3 bases and J by 3 bases, and 11 bases separated the two germline ends. Germline V CDR1 and CDR2: SNHLY, FYNNEI.

This clonotype was recorded at least ten times. The chain recombines TRBV7-8 with TRBJ2-7; D is unresolved. The CDR3 has 14 residues. V was pared by 5 bases and J by 1 base, with 12 bases between. Germline V CDR1 and CDR2: SGHVS, FQNEAQ. CDR3 sequence reads: CASSIMTRSYEQYF. The CDR3 region has the DNA TGTGCCAGCAGCATAATGACAAGATCCTACGAGCAGTACTTC.

This clonotype appeared many times. This chain uses TRBV7-3 with TRBJ2-7; TRBD1 aligns across 8 bases. CDR1 and CDR2 (germline): SGHTA, FQGTGA. The CDR3 extends over 13 amino acids. V lost 5 bases to trimming and J lost 7 bases; unmatched junction nucleotides: 7. CDR3: CASSPGQGLEQYF. CDR3 DNA: TGTGCCAGCAGCCCTGGACAGGGTTTGGAGCAGTACTTC.

Note on this clonotype: This likely reflects a read error, since a far larger clone is one base away. The CDR3 DNA follows: TGTGCCATCAGTATCCGGGACAGAAACAATGAGCAGTTCTTC. Its translation is CAISIRDRNNEQFF. The chain couples TRBV28 to TRBJ2-3; 7 bases are a match to TRBD1. Judging by the DNA end, TRBJ2-1 fits better; the J call may be wrong. The CDR3 is 14 residues long. Germline V gives CDR1 MDHEN, CDR2 SYDVKM.

In its sample, this clonotype was seen many times. The chain couples TRBV11-2 to TRBJ2-7; TRBD2 agrees at 14 bases. CDR1 SGHAT and CDR2 FQNNGV come from the germline V gene. J lost 7 bases, V lost 6 bases, and 5 bases had no gene match. The CDR3 length is 14 residues. The CDR3 reads CASRGTSGSGEQYF. DNA for the CDR3: TGTGCCAGCAGGGGGACTAGCGGGAGCGGAGAGCAGTACTTC.

This clonotype was detected ten times or more. This rearrangement joins TRBV30 to TRBJ1-2, with no clear D. Trimming took 2 bases from V and 8 from J, leaving 18 bases between them. The CDR3 spans 14 residues. Germline loops: CDR1 GTSNPN, CDR2 SVGIG (reference sequence). CDR3 nucleotides: TGTGCCTGGAGTAAGCAGAATCGGATACAGGGCTACACCTTC. It encodes CAWSKQNRIQGYTF.

This clonotype was seen ten or more times. The rearrangement uses TRBV5-1 and TRBJ2-7; D not resolved. The germline V gene encodes CDR1 SGHRS and CDR2 YFSETQ. CDR3 length: 13 amino acids. The ends were cut back, 0 bases at V and 0 bases at J, with 4 bases in the middle. CDR3 loop: CASSLVSSYEQYF. The CDR3 DNA is TGCGCCAGCAGCTTGGTGAGCTCCTACGAGCAGTACTTC.

CDR3 coding DNA: TGTGCCAGCAGCACACTACAGGGGGGCGAGCAGTACTTC. It yields the protein CASSTLQGGEQYF. V is TRBV11-2 and J is TRBJ2-7, with TRBD1 matching over 8 bases. Per the germline V gene, CDR1 is SGHAT and CDR2 is FQNNGV. The CDR3 runs to 13 residues. V lost 5 bases to trimming and J lost 6 bases; unmatched junction nucleotides: 6. Full variable domain (rest looked up from reference TRBV11-2 and TRBJ2-7): EAGVAQSPRYKIIEKRQSVAFWCNPISGHATLYWYQQILGQGPKLLIQFQNNGVVDDSQLPKDRFSAERLKGVDSTLKIQPAKLEDSAVYLCASSTLQGGEQYFGPGTRLTVT.

This clonotype has a count of ten or more. The rearrangement uses TRBV19 and TRBJ2-7; TRBD1 agrees at 8 bases. The J segment lost 5 bases and the V segment lost 7 bases, leaving 19 bases of the junction unmatched. The CDR3 contains 17 residues. Germline lookup yields CDR1 LNHDA and CDR2 SQIVND (reference sequence). The CDR3 here is CASTKTGQGSSTHEQYF. As DNA, the CDR3 is TGTGCCAGTACCAAGACCGGACAGGGCTCCTCTACCCACGAGCAGTACTTC.

This clonotype was recorded many times. The chain recombines TRBV2 with TRBJ2-1, with 7 bases lining up with TRBD2. Germline-derived CDR1 and CDR2 are SNHLY and FYNNEI. The CDR3 loop spans 16 amino acids. Unmatched junction bases numbered 5, after V lost 3 bases and J lost 0 bases. The CDR3 DNA is TGTGCCAGCAGTGACGGCGGGGGTGACTCCTACAATGAGCAGTTCTTC. It codes for CASSDGGGDSYNEQFF.

This clonotype was observed a single time. A read error may explain this, as a much larger clone is one base away. V is TRBV7-9 and J is TRBJ2-7, with TRBD2 as a possible D gene (6 bases). The V end lost 2 bases, the J end lost 3 bases, and 17 bases lay between the germline ends. The germline V gene has CDR1 SEHNR and CDR2 FQNEAQ (reference sequence). CDR3 length equals 16 residues. The CDR3 bases are TGTGCCAGCAGCTTACCTTCTTTCGGGGGATTCTACGAGCAGTACTTC. It yields the protein CASSLPSFGGFYEQYF.

V is TRBV6-4 and J is TRBJ2-6; D gene uncertain. Per germline, CDR1 MRHNA and CDR2 SNTAGT. V was shortened by 7 bases and J by 0 bases, with 7 bases between the two germline ends. CDR3 length: 14 amino acids. The CDR3: CASIDTSGANVLTF. CDR3 sequence (DNA): TGTGCCAGCATCGACACCTCTGGGGCCAACGTCCTGACTTTC.

This chain connects TRBV25-1 to TRBJ1-3; 7 nucleotides match TRBD1. V shed 2 bases, J shed 2 bases, and the junction held 0 bases outside the gene matches. This CDR3 is built from 14 residues. CDR1 and CDR2 (germline): MGHDK, SYGVNS. The CDR3 nucleotides are TGTGCCAGCAGTGAAACAGGGGCTGGAAACACCATATATTTT. Encoded protein: CASSETGAGNTIYF.

This clonotype was observed a few times. The rearrangement uses TRBV20-1 and TRBJ1-3; 10 bases are a match to TRBD1. This CDR3 spans 16 amino acids. J lost 0 bases, V lost 3 bases, and 5 bases had no gene match. Germline-derived CDR1 and CDR2 are DFQATT and SNEGSKA (reference sequence). The CDR3 DNA sequence: TGCAGTGCTAGGTGGGGACAGGGGAGCTCTGGAAACACCATATATTTT. Its translation: CSARWGQGSSGNTIYF.

This clonotype came up many times. The chain uses TRBV5-1 and TRBJ2-7; the D call may be TRBD1 or TRBD2 (5 bases each). Germline-derived CDR1 and CDR2 are SGHRS and YFSETQ. The V and J ends lost 5 bases and 3 bases respectively, with 12 bases between them. This CDR3 region has 13 residues. This CDR3 reads CASRRDGNYEQYF. CDR3 DNA: TGCGCCAGCAGAAGGGACGGAAACTACGAGCAGTACTTC.

With respect to this clonotype: Its ends do not fully match the called genes, so a read error is possible. The chain uses TRBV7-3 and TRBJ2-3; possible D gene TRBD1, 5 bases. CDR3 length equals 15 residues. From germline, CDR1 is SGHTA and CDR2 FQGTGA. CDR3 loop: CASSLTGYSTGTQYF. The DNA for the CDR3 is TGTGCCAGCAGCTTAACGGGGTATAGCACAGGTACGCAGTATTTT.

V is TRBV20-1 and J is TRBJ2-1; 13 positions agree with TRBD2. With 5 bases clipped from V and 1 base from J, the junction kept 5 bases outside the gene matches. Germline V gene data show CDR1 as DFQATT and CDR2 as SNEGSKA (reference sequence). The CDR3 is made up of 16 amino acids. Here the CDR3 reads CSAHQTSGRSYNEQFF. DNA of the CDR3: TGCAGTGCTCATCAGACTAGCGGGAGGTCCTACAATGAGCAGTTCTTC.